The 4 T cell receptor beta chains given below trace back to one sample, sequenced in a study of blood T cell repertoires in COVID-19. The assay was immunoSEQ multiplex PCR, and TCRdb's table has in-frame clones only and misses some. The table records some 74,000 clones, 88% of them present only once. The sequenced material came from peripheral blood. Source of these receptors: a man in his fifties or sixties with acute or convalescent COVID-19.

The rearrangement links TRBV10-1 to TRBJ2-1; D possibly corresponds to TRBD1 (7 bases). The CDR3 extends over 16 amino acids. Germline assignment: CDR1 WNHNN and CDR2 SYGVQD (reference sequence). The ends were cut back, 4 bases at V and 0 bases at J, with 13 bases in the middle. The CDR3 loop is CASSAAGQNSYNEQFF. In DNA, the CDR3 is TGCGCCAGCAGTGCCGCGGGACAGAACTCCTACAATGAGCAGTTCTTC.

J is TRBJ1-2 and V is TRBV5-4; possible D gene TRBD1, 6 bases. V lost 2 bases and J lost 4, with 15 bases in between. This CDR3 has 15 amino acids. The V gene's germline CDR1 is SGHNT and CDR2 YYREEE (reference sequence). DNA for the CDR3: TGTGCCAGCAGCTTCCAAAACCAGGGGTTCTATGGCTACACCTTC. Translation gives CASSFQNQGFYGYTF.

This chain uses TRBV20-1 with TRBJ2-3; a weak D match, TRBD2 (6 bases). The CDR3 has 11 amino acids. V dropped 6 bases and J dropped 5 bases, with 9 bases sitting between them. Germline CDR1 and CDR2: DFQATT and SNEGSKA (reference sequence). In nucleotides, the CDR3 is TGCAGTGCGGGGGGAATAGATACGCAGTATTTT. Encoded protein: CSAGGIDTQYF.

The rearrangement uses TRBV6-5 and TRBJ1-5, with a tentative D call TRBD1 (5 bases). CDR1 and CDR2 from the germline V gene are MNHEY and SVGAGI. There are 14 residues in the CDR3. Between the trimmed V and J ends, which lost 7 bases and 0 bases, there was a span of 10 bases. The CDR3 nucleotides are TGTGCCAGCACGATGACAGATAGCAATCAGCCCCAGCATTTT. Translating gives CASTMTDSNQPQHF.